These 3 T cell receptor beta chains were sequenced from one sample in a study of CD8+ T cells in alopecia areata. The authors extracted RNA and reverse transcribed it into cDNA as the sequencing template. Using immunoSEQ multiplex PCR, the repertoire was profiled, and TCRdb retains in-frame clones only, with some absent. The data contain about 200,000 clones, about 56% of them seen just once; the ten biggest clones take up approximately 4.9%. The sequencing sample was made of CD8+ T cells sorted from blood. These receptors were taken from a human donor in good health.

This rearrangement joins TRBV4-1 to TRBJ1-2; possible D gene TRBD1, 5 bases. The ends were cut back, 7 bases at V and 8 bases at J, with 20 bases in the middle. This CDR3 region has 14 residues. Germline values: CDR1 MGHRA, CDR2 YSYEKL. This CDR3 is CASTTSRVGDGYTF. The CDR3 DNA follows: TGCGCCAGCACCACCTCCCGTGTCGGGGACGGCTACACCTTC.

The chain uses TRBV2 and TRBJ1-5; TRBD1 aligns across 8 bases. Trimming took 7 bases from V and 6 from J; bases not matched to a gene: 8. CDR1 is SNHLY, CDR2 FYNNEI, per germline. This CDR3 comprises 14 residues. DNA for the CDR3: TGTGCCAGCACCGATGGACAGGGCGGTCAGCCCCAGCATTTT. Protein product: CASTDGQGGQPQHF.

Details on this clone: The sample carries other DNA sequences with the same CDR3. The DNA of the CDR3 is TGTGCCAGCAGTCTTGGGACCTATGGCTACACCTTC. Its protein product is CASSLGTYGYTF. The chain carries TRBV27 and TRBJ1-2, with a possible D match to TRBD1 (5 bases). This CDR3 is built from 12 residues. V was cut by 5 bases and J by 4 bases, with 8 bases left in between. The germline V gene has CDR1 MNHEY and CDR2 SMNVEV (reference sequence).